This T cell receptor beta chain originates from a study of blood T cell repertoires in COVID-19. Looking at the study overall: The origin of the acute and convalescent COVID-19 samples was the United States, Italy and Spain.

Source study methods: Reference gene primers were amplified, and this amplification served to estimate nucleated cell counts. Measured with immunoSEQ multiplex PCR; TCRdb has only the in-frame clones, and not every one. The V and J calls and clone size come from that table; D and trimming were worked out from the DNA. In the table there are approximately 170,000 clones, approximately 88% of which are singletons. V was cut by 1 base and J by 5 bases, with 12 bases left in between. CDR3 length equals 14 residues. Germline V gene lookup returns CDR1 SGHNT and CDR2 YYREEE (reference sequence). Individuals aged roughly 18 to 95 years were recruited from about two dozen US areas. Symptom resolution, clearance, or two negative PCRs marked the recovered donors of Cohort 3.

The genes are TRBV5-4 and TRBJ2-5; D is possibly TRBD1 (6 bases). The sequenced material came from PBMCs or T cells enriched from blood (not recorded which). This TCR was sampled from a woman aged 18 to 35 who had recovered from COVID-19. CDR3 sequence (DNA): TGTGCCAGCAGCTTGAGACAGGCCGGGGAGACCCAGTACTTC. Amino acid sequence: CASSLRQAGETQYF.